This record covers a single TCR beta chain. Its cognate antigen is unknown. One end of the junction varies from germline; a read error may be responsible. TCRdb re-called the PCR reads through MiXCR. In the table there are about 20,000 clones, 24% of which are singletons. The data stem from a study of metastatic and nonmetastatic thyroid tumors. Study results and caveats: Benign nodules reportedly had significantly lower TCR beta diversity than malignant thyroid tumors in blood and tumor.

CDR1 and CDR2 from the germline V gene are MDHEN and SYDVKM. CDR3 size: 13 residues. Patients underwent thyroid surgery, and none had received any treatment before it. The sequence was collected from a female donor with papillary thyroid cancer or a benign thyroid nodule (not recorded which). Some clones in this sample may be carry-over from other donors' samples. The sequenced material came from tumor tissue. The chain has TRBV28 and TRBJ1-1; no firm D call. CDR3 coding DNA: TGTGCCATCAGTTCGCGGGTGTTCGCTGAAGCTTTCTTT. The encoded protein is CAISSRVFAEAFF.